The 20 T cell receptor beta chains in this list originate from one sample, sequenced in a study of CD8 T cells in Susac syndrome (dated by TCRdb to the late 2010s). To prepare the library, the immunoSEQ multiplex PCR assay was applied. RNA was extracted with the RNeasy kit and roughly 0.5 to 1 ug was reverse transcribed using random hexamers. The raw public reads went through TCRdb reprocessing: fastp at Q25, MiXCR clone calling, in-frame beta chains kept. Entries that share a CDR3 protein sequence are merged under the most common genes and DNA. The sample table holds about 83,000 distinct CDR3 sequences, of which approximately 96% were seen once. Roughly 0.45% of the sample goes to the ten largest clones. Sequencing was carried out using CD8+ T cells from PBMCs. These receptor sequences come from a human donor with Susac syndrome.

This rearrangement joins TRBV19 to TRBJ2-2; D call uncertain. Germline CDR1 reads LNHDA; CDR2 reads SQIVND (reference sequence). V lost 9 bases to trimming and J lost 6 bases, with 5 bases between them. The CDR3 is 10 residues long. The CDR3 region has the DNA TGTGCCAGCAGTTCCGGGGAGCTGTTTTTT. Protein product: CASSSGELFF.

This chain uses TRBV11-2 with TRBJ2-5; D unresolved. V was cut by 0 bases and J by 5 bases, with 19 bases left in between. The CDR3 length is 17 residues. CDR1 and CDR2 from the germline V gene are SGHAT and FQNNGV. This CDR3 reads CASSLDAGPLLWETQYF. DNA of the CDR3: TGTGCCAGCAGCTTAGACGCAGGCCCCTTGTTGTGGGAGACCCAGTACTTC.

In this sample, this clonotype turned up once. The V and J genes are TRBV7-9 and TRBJ1-1, with no clear D. V lost 1 base to trimming and J lost 0 bases, with 9 bases between them. The CDR3 has 15 residues. The germline V gene has CDR1 SEHNR and CDR2 FQNEAQ (reference sequence). This CDR3 is CASSLDSAMNTEAFF. For the CDR3, the DNA is TGTGCCAGCAGCTTAGACTCGGCCATGAACACTGAAGCTTTCTTT.

The J gene is TRBJ2-5, the V gene TRBV29-1, with 9 bases aligning to TRBD1. The CDR3 is 13 residues long. With 6 bases clipped from V and 4 bases from J, the junction kept 6 bases outside the gene matches. Germline V gives CDR1 SQVTM, CDR2 ANQGSEA. CDR3 sequence reads: CSVPRQGGETQYF. CDR3 DNA sequence: TGCAGCGTCCCTCGACAGGGGGGAGAGACCCAGTACTTC.

The genes are TRBV7-2 and TRBJ2-3, with D hard to call. Trimming removed 4 bases from V and 1 base from J, with 9 bases in between. CDR1 and CDR2 from the germline V gene are SGHTA and FQGNSA. The CDR3 extends over 14 amino acids. The CDR3 sequence: CASSSTEGTDTQYF. CDR3 in DNA: TGTGCCAGCAGCTCGACCGAGGGCACAGATACGCAGTATTTT.

The chain employs TRBV20-1 and TRBJ2-3; TRBD2 might be the D (5 bases). From germline, CDR1 is DFQATT and CDR2 SNEGSKA (reference sequence). The CDR3 runs to 16 residues. Between the trimmed V and J ends, which lost 4 bases and 0 bases, there was a span of 17 bases. The CDR3 here is CSATQRAETSTDTQYF. The CDR3 DNA reads as TGCAGTGCTACTCAGAGAGCGGAAACTAGCACAGATACGCAGTATTTT.

The chain couples TRBV14 to TRBJ2-1, with D possibly TRBD2 on 6 matching bases. This CDR3 region has 13 residues. V dropped 5 bases and J dropped 10 bases, with 15 bases sitting between them. CDR1 and CDR2 (germline): SGHDN, FVKESK. In DNA form, the CDR3 reads TGTGCCAGCAGCGTCTGGGGGGTTCAGGAGCAGTTCTTC. Protein product: CASSVWGVQEQFF.

This chain uses TRBV9 with TRBJ1-1; D gene uncertain. V was shortened by 0 bases and J by 1 base, with 10 bases between the two germline ends. Per the germline V gene, CDR1 is SGDLS and CDR2 is YYNGEE. The CDR3 is made up of 15 amino acids. CDR3 residues: CASSVEIEPNTEAFF. Written as DNA, the CDR3 is TGTGCCAGCAGCGTAGAAATAGAGCCGAACACTGAAGCTTTCTTT. Based on the CDR3 plus reference TRBV9 and TRBJ1-1, the full variable domain is DSGVTQTPKHLITATGQRVTLRCSPRSGDLSVYWYQQSLDQGLQFLIQYYNGEERAKGNILERFSAQQFPDLHSELNLSSLELGDSALYFCASSVEIEPNTEAFFGQGTRLTVV.

The chain is built from TRBV7-9 and TRBJ2-3, with 8 bases lining up with TRBD1. The CDR3 is 16 residues long. Germline trimming cut 1 base from V and 3 bases from J; bases unmatched to any gene: 6. CDR1 and CDR2 from the germline V gene are SEHNR and FQNEAQ (reference sequence). CDR3 loop: CASSLVGTGRTDTQYF. CDR3 sequence (DNA): TGTGCCAGCAGCTTAGTGGGGACAGGCCGAACAGATACGCAGTATTTT.

The V call is TRBV5-1, the J call TRBJ2-1, with 12 bases lining up with TRBD2. V gave up 4 bases and J gave up 5 bases; unmatched junction bases: 4. CDR3 length: 15 residues. Germline assignment: CDR1 SGHRS and CDR2 YFSETQ. In nucleotides, the CDR3 is TGCGCCAGCAGCCCGGGGACTAGCGGGCACAATGAGCAGTTCTTC. This gives the protein CASSPGTSGHNEQFF.

This chain uses TRBV20-1 with TRBJ2-1; TRBD2 might be the D (6 bases). Trimming cost V 2 bases and J 5 bases, with 22 bases left between them. The CDR3 totals 17 residues. Germline V gene data show CDR1 as DFQATT and CDR2 as SNEGSKA (reference sequence). The CDR3 DNA sequence: TGCAGTGCTAGAAAAACCCGGGGCGGGGCCCGTAACAATGAGCAGTTCTTC. This gives the protein CSARKTRGGARNNEQFF.

This clonotype occurred once. The chain is built from TRBV7-2 and TRBJ2-5, with 7 bases that match TRBD1. This CDR3 region has 16 residues. Germline CDR1 is SGHTA and CDR2 is FQGNSA. J gave up 2 bases and V 3 bases, and 9 bases lay outside the gene matches. The CDR3 nucleotides read TGTGCCAGCAGCTTCGGACAGGCAAGACTACAAGAGACCCAGTACTTC. This sequence encodes CASSFGQARLQETQYF.

The J gene is TRBJ2-1, the V gene TRBV19; perhaps D is TRBD1 or TRBD2 (5 bases each). Germline V gives CDR1 LNHDA, CDR2 SQIVND (reference sequence). Trimming took 6 bases from V and 7 from J, leaving 16 bases between them. The CDR3 has 14 residues. CDR3 bases: TGTGCCAGTAGCGGGGCGGCTGGGTCAAATGAGCAGTTCTTC. Its protein product is CASSGAAGSNEQFF.

This sequence joins TRBV12-5 and TRBJ2-5; 8 bases line up with TRBD1. CDR3 size: 17 residues. Trimming cost V 7 bases and J 1 base; bases outside gene matches: 14. CDR1 is LGHNT, CDR2 FRNRAP, per germline. Written as DNA, the CDR3 is TGTGCTAGTGCCGACGATGGGGACAGGTCCACCCAAGAGACCCAGTACTTC. Its protein is CASADDGDRSTQETQYF.

The chain recombines TRBV18 with TRBJ2-7; perhaps TRBD1 as D (5 bases). CDR3 length equals 15 residues. CDR1 is KGHSH, CDR2 LQKENI, per germline. V gave up 0 bases and J gave up 2 bases, with 11 bases separating them. The CDR3 region is CASSPPQGGPYEQYV. The CDR3 DNA reads TGTGCCAGCTCACCACCCCAGGGTGGTCCCTACGAGCAGTACGTC.

This chain connects TRBV20-1 to TRBJ2-7, with D possibly being TRBD1 (6 bases). The CDR3 length is 15 residues. Germline values: CDR1 DFQATT, CDR2 SNEGSKA (reference sequence). Trimming removed 6 bases from V and 3 bases from J, with 21 bases in between. The CDR3: CSAAGAVGIYYEQYF. CDR3 coding DNA: TGCAGTGCGGCAGGGGCTGTTGGGATCTACTACGAGCAGTACTTC.

V usage is TRBV20-1 and J usage is TRBJ2-1; unclear D gene. The V end was cut by 3 bases, the J end by 6 bases, with 18 bases between. The CDR3 is made up of 15 amino acids. In germline, CDR1 is DFQATT, CDR2 SNEGSKA (reference sequence). The CDR3 spells CSARALGSRSNEQFF. CDR3 nucleotides: TGCAGTGCTAGGGCACTCGGGTCCCGTTCCAATGAGCAGTTCTTC.

The gene calls are TRBV13 and TRBJ2-1, with a weak D call TRBD1 (5 bases). Germline V gives CDR1 PRHDT, CDR2 FYEKMQ (reference sequence). Trimming removed 4 bases at V and 3 bases at J, with 19 bases between. The CDR3 length is 17 residues. The CDR3 region has the DNA TGTGCCAGCAGCTCGACCGGAGACAGAACCTACTACAATGAGCAGTTCTTC. Translation gives CASSSTGDRTYYNEQFF.

The chain employs TRBV5-6 and TRBJ2-7, with D possibly TRBD2 on 5 matching bases. V was pared by 7 bases and J by 1 base, with 15 bases between. This CDR3 has 14 amino acids. The V gene's germline CDR1 is SGHDT and CDR2 YYEEEE. CDR3: CASREAGLSYEQYV. The CDR3 DNA sequence: TGTGCCAGCCGGGAAGCAGGACTGTCCTACGAGCAGTACGTC.

The chain links TRBV15 to TRBJ2-7; 7 nucleotides align to TRBD2. The ends lost 1 base at V and 3 bases at J; junction bases unmatched: 6. The CDR3 sequence is 15 residues long. Germline CDR1 and CDR2: LNHNV and YYDKDF (reference sequence). In DNA, the CDR3 is TGTGCCACCAGCAGAGGCCGAAGCGGGGTCTACGAGCAGTACGTC. Its protein product is CATSRGRSGVYEQYV.